Listed below are T cell receptor beta chains from one sample, sequenced in a study of blood T cell repertoires in COVID-19. Profiling relied on immunoSEQ multiplex PCR, and the TCRdb table lists in-frame clones only, not all of them. The sample contains a few hundred thousand clones, about 90% of which appear only once. Sequencing input: PBMCs or T cells enriched from blood (not recorded which). The receptors stem from a woman in her twenties or thirties who had recovered from COVID-19. Both conserved end residues are part of each CDR3. D genes are given only for firm matches. Some rows mark clone size as missing; the rest say once, few, many or name a class of expanded clone.

>.|TRBJ2-1|TRBV15|.
TGTGCCACCAGCAGACTCTACAATGAGCAGTTCTTC
CATSRLYNEQFF
>TRBD1|TRBJ1-2|TRBV29-1|.
TGCAGCGTACTCTCCGGGACAGGGGTTTACTATGGCTACACCTTC
CSVLSGTGVYYGYTF
>TRBD1|TRBJ2-3|TRBV5-1|once
TGCGCCAGCAGCTTGGAGGACAGGGGGATAGATACGCAGTATTTT
CASSLEDRGIDTQYF
>TRBD2|TRBJ2-2|TRBV2|.
TGTGCCAGCAGTGAGGCAGCGGGGGCGAACACCGGGGAGCTGTTTTTT
CASSEAAGANTGELFF
>TRBD1|TRBJ2-7|TRBV2|.
TGTGCCAGCAGTAGACAGGGGACCGAGCAGTACTTC
CASSRQGTEQYF
>TRBD1|TRBJ1-1|TRBV29-1|.
TGCAGCGGGTCAGGGGGCTGGGGGATGAACACTGAAGCTTTCTTT
CSGSGGWGMNTEAFF
>.|TRBJ1-2|TRBV30|once
TGTGCCTGGGCTCCGGGAGACGGTCGCGGCTACACCTTC
CAWAPGDGRGYTF
>.|TRBJ2-1|TRBV18|.
TGTGCCAGCTCACCACTAGCGACGACATCCTACAATGAGCAGTTCTTC
CASSPLATTSYNEQFF
>TRBD1|TRBJ2-1|TRBV7-6|.
TGTGCCAGCAGCTCACGGACAGGGGGCTCCTACAATGAGCAGTTCTTC
CASSSRTGGSYNEQFF
>.|TRBJ1-5|TRBV7-2|.
TGTGCCAGCAGTCGGGGGATGGGCAATCAGCCCCAGCATTTT
CASSRGMGNQPQHF
>.|TRBJ2-1|TRBV3-1/TRBV3-2|.
TGTGCCAGCAGCTCCCCCCGACTAGACAATGAGCAGTTCTTC
CASSSPRLDNEQFF
>TRBD2|TRBJ2-7|TRBV3-1/TRBV3-2|once
TGTGCCAGCAGCCACCCCCTAGCGGGGGGGCTCGAGCAGTACTTC
CASSHPLAGGLEQYF
>TRBD1|TRBJ2-1|TRBV7-9|.
TGTGCCAGCAGCTTAGGAGACAGGGTTAACTATGAGCAGTTCTTC
CASSLGDRVNYEQFF
>.|TRBJ1-6|TRBV6-4|.
TGTGCCAGCAGTGACAGAGCGGAAGGGAGGCCTAATTCACCCCTCCACTTT
CASSDRAEGRPNSPLHF
>.|TRBJ1-2|TRBV27|.
TGTGCCAGCAGTTATCAGCTTCTAGGGGGCTATGGCTACACCTTC
CASSYQLLGGYGYTF
>TRBD1|TRBJ2-7|TRBV7-9|.
TGTGCCAGCAGCTTATCTGGGGAAAAAGACAGGGTGGACTACGAGCAGTACTTC
CASSLSGEKDRVDYEQYF
>TRBD2|TRBJ2-7|TRBV6-5|.
TGTGCCAACATTAGCGGGAAGGAGAACGAGCAGTACTTC
CANISGKENEQYF
>.|TRBJ2-3|TRBV20-1|.
TGCAGTGTAGTGGAGGTAGATACGCAGTATTTT
CSVVEVDTQYF
>TRBD1|TRBJ1-5|TRBV28|.
TGTGCCAGCAGCCAGGACAGGGGATATCAGCCCCAGCATTTT
CASSQDRGYQPQHF
>.|TRBJ1-2|TRBV14|.
TGTGCCAGCAGCCAACAGGGAAAGCGTGGCTACACCTTC
CASSQQGKRGYTF
>TRBD2|TRBJ2-3|TRBV7-3|.
TGTGCCAGCAGCTTAGCCAGGGAGGGCCGGAAACTTTTCTTT
CASSLAREGRKLFF